This record concerns one T cell receptor beta chain sequence. CDR1 SGHTA and CDR2 FQGNSA come from the germline V gene. CDR3 length: 15 amino acids. Trimming stripped 3 bases from V and 2 bases from J, with 12 bases between. The data were taken from a study of blood T cells in healthy people across ages. A second PCR of about 6 to 11 cycles used a sample-barcoded 5' primer and a J-beta primer mix. TCRdb processed the 5' RACE reads anew with MiXCR; each CDR3 protein has one entry. The data contain some 940,000 distinct CDR3 sequences, around 29% of them singletons. PBMCs, at least 6 million per sample, were isolated. This sample was also put to use in a study of T cells of mothers and their children. That source notes: Using the M1S primer, the second PCR added sample barcodes along with 2-4 random nucleotides.

The sequence came from a woman in her thirties or forties in good health. What was sequenced was blood. The V and J genes are TRBV7-2 and TRBJ2-3; D unresolved. As DNA, the CDR3 is TGTGCCAGCAGCTTGTCCGGGCGACCCACAGATACGCAGTATTTT. Residues: CASSLSGRPTDTQYF.